This TCR beta chain was identified during a study of T cell repertoires in cytomegalovirus infection (dated by TCRdb to the late 2010s). Broadly, across the study: Recently identified HLA-C-restricted CMV epitopes, whose presentation resists viral immunomodulation, were targeted by peptide stimulations together with well-studied HLA-B-restricted epitopes. The HLA type of each donor mattered for the analysis, because public TCR beta signatures pointed to carriage of CMV infection along with the matching HLA type.

This sample's treatment or condition label indicates: in vitro stimulation with specific CMV peptide epitopes to enrich CMV-specific T cells. Reads for this sample came from an Illumina HiSeq 1500. Clones were called with MiXCR by TCRdb after fastp trimmed the public reads at Q25, and only in-frame beta chains were retained. All rows with the same CDR3 protein become a single entry with the most common DNA and genes. For this sample there are some 800,000 distinct CDR3 sequences; 25% to 35% appear just once. In total, the top ten clones hold around 13% of the sample. With regard to this clonotype: The target of this receptor is not known. Within one base of it there is no much larger clone, and no base qualities were kept.

Per the germline V gene (reference sequence), MNHEY is the CDR1 and SMNVEV is the CDR2. Measured from the cysteine to the phenylalanine, the CDR3 is 14 residues long. The only DNA kept is the CDR3, 42 bases in frame from the first base. V loses 4 bases, J loses 2 bases, and the germline ends lie 11 bases apart. On the study overall, not on this receptor specifically: Carriers of CMV infection plus the relevant HLA type were discriminated by the cumulative frequency of public TCR beta family members in the study cohort and in an independent roughly 400-donor cohort. The ex vivo response was dominated by HLA-C-restricted CMV-specific TCR beta clonotypes, which also provided the single most frequent clonotype in two of eight donors.

The input for sequencing was cultured CD8+ T cells from PBMCs, taken from culture after CMV antigen stimulation. The receptor was derived from a human donor in good health (CMV status not recorded). Some clones in this sample may be carry-over from other donors' samples. The chain employs TRBV27 and TRBJ1-2; the best D guess is TRBD1, with 5 bases matching. The CDR3 loop reads CASSSRDLNYGYTF. The sequenced DNA is TGTGCCAGCAGTTCAAGGGACCTCAACTATGGCTACACCTTC.